The 3 T cell receptor beta chains presented below share a single source sample, sequenced in a study of metastatic and nonmetastatic thyroid tumors. Thyroid surgery had not been preceded by any treatment in any patient. TCRdb re-analyzed the PCR reads through MiXCR. The data hold fewer than 20,000 clones, with 3.5% to 4.5% observed a single time. The specimen sequenced was tumor tissue. Receptors originate from a female donor with papillary thyroid cancer or a benign thyroid nodule (not recorded which). Some clones in this sample may be carry-over from other donors' samples.

The J gene is TRBJ2-7, the V gene TRBV7-9; D perhaps matches TRBD1 (5 bases). This CDR3 region has 15 residues. Per the germline V gene, CDR1 is SEHNR and CDR2 is FQNEAQ (reference sequence). V lost 1 base, J lost 4 bases, and 14 bases lay in between. As DNA, the CDR3 is TGTGCCAGCAGCTTAGTAACAGGCCGATTATACGAGCAGTACTTC. As protein: CASSLVTGRLYEQYF. Supplemented by reference TRBV7-9 and TRBJ2-7, the full variable domain reads DTGVSQNPRHKITKRGQNVTFRCDPISEHNRLYWYRQTLGQGPEFLTYFQNEAQLEKSRLLSDRFSAERPKGSFSTLEIQRTEQGDSAMYLCASSLVTGRLYEQYFGPGTRLTVT.

This clone was recorded a few times. One junction end disagrees with the germline gene, perhaps due to a read error. This chain joins TRBV19 and TRBJ1-5; perhaps TRBD1 as D (6 bases). Germline lookup yields CDR1 LNHDA and CDR2 SQIVND (reference sequence). The CDR3 spans 16 residues. The CDR3 spells CAGSATGITSNQPQHF. CDR3 coding DNA: TGTGCCGGTAGCGCGACAGGTATCACGTCCAATCAGCCCCAGCATTTT.

Notes on this clone: A much more abundant neighbour one base away suggests this may be a read error. The chain couples TRBV6-5 to TRBJ2-7; 8 bases match TRBD2. This CDR3 contains 13 residues. Germline V gene sequence: CDR1 MNHEY, CDR2 SVGAGI. Trimming removed 4 bases from V and 7 bases from J; junction bases left unmatched: 6. CDR3 protein: CASSWLAGAEQYF. In DNA form, the CDR3 reads TGTGCCAGCAGTTGGCTAGCGGGTGCTGAGCAGTACTTC.